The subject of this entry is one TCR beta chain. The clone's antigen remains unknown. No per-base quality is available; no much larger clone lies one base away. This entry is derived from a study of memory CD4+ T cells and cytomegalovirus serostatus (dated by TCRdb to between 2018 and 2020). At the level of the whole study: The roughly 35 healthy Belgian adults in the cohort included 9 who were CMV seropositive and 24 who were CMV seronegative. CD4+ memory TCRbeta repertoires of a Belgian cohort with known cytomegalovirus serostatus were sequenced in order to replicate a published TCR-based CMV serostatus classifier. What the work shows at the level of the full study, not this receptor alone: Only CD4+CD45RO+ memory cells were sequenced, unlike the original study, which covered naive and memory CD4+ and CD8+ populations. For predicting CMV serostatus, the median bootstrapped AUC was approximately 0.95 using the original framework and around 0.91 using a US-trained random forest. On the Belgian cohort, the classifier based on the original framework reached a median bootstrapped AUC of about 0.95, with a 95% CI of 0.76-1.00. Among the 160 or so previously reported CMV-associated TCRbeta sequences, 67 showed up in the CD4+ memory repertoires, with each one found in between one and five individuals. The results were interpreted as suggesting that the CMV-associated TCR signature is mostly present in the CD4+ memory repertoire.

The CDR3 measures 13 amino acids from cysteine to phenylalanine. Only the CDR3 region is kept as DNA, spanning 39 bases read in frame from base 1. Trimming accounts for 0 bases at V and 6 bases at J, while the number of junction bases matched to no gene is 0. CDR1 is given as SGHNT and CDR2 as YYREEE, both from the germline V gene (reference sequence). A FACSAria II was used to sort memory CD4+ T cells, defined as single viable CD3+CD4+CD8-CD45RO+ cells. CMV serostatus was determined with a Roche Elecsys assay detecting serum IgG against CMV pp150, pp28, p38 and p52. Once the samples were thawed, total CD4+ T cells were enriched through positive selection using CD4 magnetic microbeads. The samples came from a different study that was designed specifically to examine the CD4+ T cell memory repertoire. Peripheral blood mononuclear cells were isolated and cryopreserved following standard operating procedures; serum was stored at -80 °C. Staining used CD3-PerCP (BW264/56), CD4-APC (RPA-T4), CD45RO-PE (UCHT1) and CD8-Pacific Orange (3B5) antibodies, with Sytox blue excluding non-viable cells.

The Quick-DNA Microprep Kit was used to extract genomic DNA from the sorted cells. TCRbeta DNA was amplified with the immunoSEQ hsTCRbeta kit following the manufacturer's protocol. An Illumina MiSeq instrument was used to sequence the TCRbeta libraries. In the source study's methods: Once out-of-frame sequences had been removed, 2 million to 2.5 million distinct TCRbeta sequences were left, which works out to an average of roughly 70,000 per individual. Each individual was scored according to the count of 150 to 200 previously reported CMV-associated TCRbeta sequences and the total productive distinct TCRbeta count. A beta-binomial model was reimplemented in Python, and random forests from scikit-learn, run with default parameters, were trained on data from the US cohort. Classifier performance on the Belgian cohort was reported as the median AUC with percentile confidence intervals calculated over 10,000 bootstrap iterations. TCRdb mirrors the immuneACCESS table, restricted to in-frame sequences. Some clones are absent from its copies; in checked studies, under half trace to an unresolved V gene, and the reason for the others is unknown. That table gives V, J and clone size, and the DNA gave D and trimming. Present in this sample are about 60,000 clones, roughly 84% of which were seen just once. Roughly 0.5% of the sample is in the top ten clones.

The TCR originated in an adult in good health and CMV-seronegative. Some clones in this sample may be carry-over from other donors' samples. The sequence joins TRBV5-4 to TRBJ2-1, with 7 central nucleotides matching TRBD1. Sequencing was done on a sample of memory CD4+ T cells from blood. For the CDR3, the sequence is CASSLAGGNEQFF. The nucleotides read TGTGCCAGCAGCTTGGCAGGGGGCAATGAGCAGTTCTTC.